Listed here are 8 T cell receptor beta chains from one sample, sequenced in a study of T cells expressing NK-cell markers (dated by TCRdb to 2018 to 2021). Library preparation used 5' RACE. Instrument on record: Illumina HiSeq 2000. TCRdb reprocessed the reads and lists each CDR3 protein sequence as a single entry, with no DNA. This sample's table contains about 140 distinct CDR3 sequences. The ten largest make up approximately 96% of the sample. Sequenced material: blood T cells: a sorted CD56 or NKG2C T cell subset, CD4+ or CD8+ T cells, or bulk PBMC T cells (not recorded which). These receptors were obtained from a woman between 18 and 70 years old in good health.

This clonotype is labeled large (0.1 to 1%) based on frequency. V is TRBV12-3 or TRBV12-4 and J is TRBJ2-7. The length of the CDR3 is 12 residues. CDR3 amino acids: CASSSQIYEQYF.

The chain links TRBV6-1 to TRBJ2-7. This CDR3 has 12 residues. Germline V gene data show CDR1 as MNHNS and CDR2 as SASEGT. The CDR3 spells CASTLYGYEQYF.

The chain is built from TRBV4-2 and TRBJ2-2. The CDR3 sequence is 17 residues long. The germline V gene encodes CDR1 LGHNA and CDR2 YNFKEQ. CDR3 residues: CASSQGFSPTDTGELFF.

Its frequency marks this clonotype as medium-sized. The gene calls are TRBV13 and TRBJ2-1; the TCRdb D gene call, TRBD2, has no DNA to confirm it. Germline CDR1 reads PRHDT; CDR2 reads FYEKMQ (reference sequence). This CDR3 is built from 15 residues. The CDR3: CASSFSLGRSNEQFF.

This clonotype counts as hyperexpanded by frequency. The chain has TRBV5-1 and TRBJ2-5. Germline V lookup: CDR1 SGHRS, CDR2 YFSETQ. CDR3 length equals 15 residues. The CDR3 sequence is CASSLAPTIQETQYF.

The chain couples TRBV15 to TRBJ1-6. Germline CDR1 is LNHNV and CDR2 is YYDKDF (reference sequence). This CDR3 spans 15 amino acids. CDR3 residues: CATSRDRQPNSPLHF. The full variable domain, rest sourced from reference TRBV15 and TRBJ1-6, is DAMVIQNPRYQVTQFGKPVTLSCSQTLNHNVMYWYQQKSSQAPKLLFHYYDKDFNNEADTPDNFQSRRPNTSFCFLDIRSPGLGDTAMYLCATSRDRQPNSPLHFGNGTRLTVT.

The chain links TRBV28 to TRBJ2-3; TCRdb returns TRBD1, unconfirmable since there is no DNA. The CDR3 consists of 17 residues. The V gene's germline CDR1 is MDHEN and CDR2 SYDVKM. The chain's CDR3 is CASSPGREKGSTDTQYF.

Measured by frequency, this clonotype is medium-sized. The chain is built from TRBV7-2 and TRBJ2-1; the TRBD2 assignment by TCRdb is unverifiable without DNA. From germline, CDR1 is SGHTA and CDR2 FQGNSA. The CDR3 has 16 residues. CDR3 in amino acids: CASSIRSGGAYNEQFF.